This T cell receptor (beta chain) was captured by sequencing in a study of T cells expressing NK-cell markers. Using the 5' RACE reads, TCRdb records one entry per CDR3 protein without DNA. This sample's clone table lists some 140,000 distinct CDR3 sequences. The CDR3 is 13 residues long. The germline V gene has CDR1 LNHDA and CDR2 SQIVND (reference sequence). This receptor was obtained from a woman between 45 and 60 years old in good health. Sequenced material: blood T cells: a sorted CD56 or NKG2C T cell subset, CD4+ or CD8+ T cells, or bulk PBMC T cells (not recorded which). This chain uses TRBV19 with TRBJ2-1; lacking DNA, the TRBD2 call made by TCRdb goes unchecked. CDR3 sequence: CASSTGLVNEQFF. The full variable domain, its missing parts supplied by reference TRBV19 and TRBJ2-1, is DGGITQSPKYLFRKEGQNVTLSCEQNLNHDAMYWYRQDPGQGLRLIYYSQIVNDFQKGDIAEGYSVSREKKESFPLTVTSAQKNPTAFYLCASSTGLVNEQFFGPGTRLTVL.